This is a list of T cell receptor beta chains from one sample in a study of T-cell reconstitution after alpha-beta-depleted transplantation in children. TCRdb analysed the PCR reads with MiXCR anew, one entry per CDR3 protein. The sample includes about 1,000,000 distinct CDR3 sequences, roughly 29% of them seen just once. The specimen was PBMCs, mostly from graft donor cells, collected 360 days after TCRalphabeta/CD19-depleted stem cell transplant. These receptors were collected from a boy under two years old who had a stem cell transplant for SCID, so the T cells may come from the graft donor. CDR3s include the opening cysteine and the closing phenylalanine or tryptophan. The D gene is left open where the match is weak. Not every row has a clone size; where given, it reads once, few, many or a size class.

J gene: TRBJ1-5
D gene: .
clone size: few
V gene: TRBV20-1
CDR3 DNA: TGCAGTGCAAACAGGGATTACAGCAATCAGCCCCAGCATTTT
CDR3 protein: CSANRDYSNQPQHF

J gene: TRBJ2-3
D gene: .
clone size: .
V gene: TRBV5-1
CDR3 DNA: TGCGCCAGCAGCTTGTTCGCAGGGCACAGCACAGATACGCAGTATTTT
CDR3 protein: CASSLFAGHSTDTQYF

J gene: TRBJ2-7
D gene: TRBD1
clone size: .
V gene: TRBV4-1
CDR3 DNA: TGCGCCAGCAGTTTTAATCGGGGACAGGGTCCCTACGAGCAGTACTTC
CDR3 protein: CASSFNRGQGPYEQYF

J gene: TRBJ2-3
D gene: TRBD1
clone size: few
V gene: TRBV5-1
CDR3 DNA: TGCGCCAGCAGCTCCAGGACAGGGGGCTTGACAGATACGCAGTATTTT
CDR3 protein: CASSSRTGGLTDTQYF

J gene: TRBJ2-3
D gene: .
clone size: few
V gene: TRBV5-1
CDR3 DNA: TGCGCCAGCAGCTTGAAACACCCAGATACGCAGTATTTT
CDR3 protein: CASSLKHPDTQYF

J gene: TRBJ2-3
D gene: TRBD2
clone size: .
V gene: TRBV4-3
CDR3 DNA: TGCGCCAGCAGCCCCGAGGCCCGTCTAGCGGGGGGGCGTGGGGCAGATACGCAGTATTTT
CDR3 protein: CASSPEARLAGGRGADTQYF

J gene: TRBJ2-3
D gene: .
clone size: .
V gene: TRBV25-1
CDR3 DNA: TGTGCCAGCACTAGGGGGGCGCAGTCAGATACGCAGTATTTT
CDR3 protein: CASTRGAQSDTQYF

J gene: TRBJ2-1
D gene: TRBD1
clone size: few
V gene: TRBV5-1
CDR3 DNA: TGCGCCAGCAGCCCACGGGACAGCAATGAGCAGTTCTTC
CDR3 protein: CASSPRDSNEQFF

J gene: TRBJ2-1
D gene: TRBD1
clone size: .
V gene: TRBV4-3
CDR3 DNA: TGCGCCAGCAGCCAAAACAGGGGATGGCCCTACAATGAGCAGTTCTTC
CDR3 protein: CASSQNRGWPYNEQFF

J gene: TRBJ2-4
D gene: .
clone size: .
V gene: TRBV3-1
CDR3 DNA: TGTGCCAGCAGCCATCGGGGCCGGGGGTGGCAAAACATTCAGTACTTC
CDR3 protein: CASSHRGRGWQNIQYF

J gene: TRBJ2-7
D gene: TRBD2
clone size: few
V gene: TRBV5-1
CDR3 DNA: TGCGCCAGCAGCTCCCCGCAGGGACTAGCAGGGTACGAGCAGTACTTC
CDR3 protein: CASSSPQGLAGYEQYF

J gene: TRBJ1-2
D gene: .
clone size: .
V gene: TRBV28
CDR3 DNA: TGTGCCAGCAGTTTTCTTCGGCAGGGAGGTGGCTACACCTTC
CDR3 protein: CASSFLRQGGGYTF

J gene: TRBJ2-1
D gene: .
clone size: few
V gene: TRBV5-1
CDR3 DNA: TGCGCCAGCAGCTTGGCAACACCCAGCTCCTACAATGAGCAGTTCTTC
CDR3 protein: CASSLATPSSYNEQFF

J gene: TRBJ2-2
D gene: .
clone size: few
V gene: TRBV5-1
CDR3 DNA: TGCGCCAGCAGCTTGTCACTGCTGAACACCGGGGAGCTGTTTTTT
CDR3 protein: CASSLSLLNTGELFF

J gene: TRBJ1-4
D gene: .
clone size: many
V gene: TRBV7-3
CDR3 DNA: TGTGCCAGCAGCTTAGGCAGCTCAACTAATGAAAAACTGTTTTTT
CDR3 protein: CASSLGSSTNEKLFF

J gene: TRBJ2-1
D gene: .
clone size: few
V gene: TRBV20-1
CDR3 DNA: TGCAGTGCCCAGCACATCCCGGCCAGCAATGAGCAGTTCTTC
CDR3 protein: CSAQHIPASNEQFF

J gene: TRBJ2-5
D gene: .
clone size: .
V gene: TRBV10-3
CDR3 DNA: TGTGCCATCACATCCCGGGACACCCTCCAAGAGACCCAGTACTTC
CDR3 protein: CAITSRDTLQETQYF

J gene: TRBJ2-6
D gene: TRBD1
clone size: .
V gene: TRBV5-1
CDR3 DNA: TGCGCCAGCAGCTTGGAGCCAGGGGGCGCATCTGGGGCCAACGTCCTGACTTTC
CDR3 protein: CASSLEPGGASGANVLTF

J gene: TRBJ2-3
D gene: TRBD1
clone size: .
V gene: TRBV27
CDR3 DNA: TGTGCCAGCAGTCGGGGAAGGGACAGGGGGCCAAGCAGCACAGATACGCAGTATTTT
CDR3 protein: CASSRGRDRGPSSTDTQYF

J gene: TRBJ2-3
D gene: .
clone size: .
V gene: TRBV5-1
CDR3 DNA: TGCGCCAGCGTGAGGGACTTCTTATCAAGCACAGATACGCAGTATTTT
CDR3 protein: CASVRDFLSSTDTQYF

J gene: TRBJ2-1
D gene: TRBD1
clone size: .
V gene: TRBV13
CDR3 DNA: TGTGCCAGCAGCTGGGACAGGGGGGTCAGCAATGAGCAGTTCTTC
CDR3 protein: CASSWDRGVSNEQFF

J gene: TRBJ2-3
D gene: TRBD1
clone size: .
V gene: TRBV5-1
CDR3 DNA: TGCGCCAGCAACGATAGGGGGCCTAGGCGCACAGATACGCAGTATTTT
CDR3 protein: CASNDRGPRRTDTQYF

J gene: TRBJ2-1
D gene: TRBD2
clone size: few
V gene: TRBV5-1
CDR3 DNA: TGCGCCAGCAGCTTGGGTTCTAGCGGGGTTTACAATGAGCAGTTCTTC
CDR3 protein: CASSLGSSGVYNEQFF

J gene: TRBJ2-7
D gene: .
clone size: few
V gene: TRBV5-6
CDR3 DNA: TGTGCCAGCAACCAGGACCCAGGGAGCTACGAGCAGTACTTC
CDR3 protein: CASNQDPGSYEQYF

J gene: TRBJ1-6
D gene: .
clone size: few
V gene: TRBV6-5
CDR3 DNA: TGTGCCAGCAGTTACGGTACAGGGCACTATAATTCACCCCTCCACTTT
CDR3 protein: CASSYGTGHYNSPLHF

J gene: TRBJ1-1
D gene: .
clone size: .
V gene: TRBV10-3
CDR3 DNA: TGTGCCATCAGGAATTCTGGCCAATTGAACACTGAAGCTTTCTTT
CDR3 protein: CAIRNSGQLNTEAFF

J gene: TRBJ1-2
D gene: .
clone size: .
V gene: TRBV6-5
CDR3 DNA: TGTGCCAGCAGTTACGACCAGGTGGACTATGGCTACACCTTC
CDR3 protein: CASSYDQVDYGYTF

J gene: TRBJ2-1
D gene: .
clone size: few
V gene: TRBV2
CDR3 DNA: TGTGCCAGCAGCGCCCCTGACTCGCAGTTCTTC
CDR3 protein: CASSAPDSQFF

J gene: TRBJ1-2
D gene: .
clone size: .
V gene: TRBV2
CDR3 DNA: TGTGCCAGCAGTGTAGGATCATCCTATGGCTACACCTTC
CDR3 protein: CASSVGSSYGYTF